The rows below give T cell receptor beta chains drawn from one sample of a study of blood T cell repertoires in COVID-19. Assay used: immunoSEQ multiplex PCR; TCRdb lists only in-frame clones, some missing. The repertoire holds more than 350,000 clones, with approximately 91% as singletons. Sequenced material: PBMCs or T cells enriched from blood (not recorded which). These receptor sequences come from a woman aged 18-29 years who had been exposed to COVID-19. Both conserved end residues are part of each CDR3. The order of the fields is J gene, V gene, clone size, D gene, CDR3 protein, CDR3 DNA. D genes are given only for firm matches. Clone size is shown for a subset of rows, as once, few, many or a class of expanded clone.

J: TRBJ1-2; V: TRBV11-2; size: -; D: TRBD1; CDR3: CASSPTGDNYGYTF; DNA: TGTGCCAGCAGCCCGACAGGGGATAACTATGGCTACACCTTC
J: TRBJ2-7; V: TRBV5-1; size: -; D: -; CDR3: CASSLEAASGEQYF; DNA: TGCGCCAGCAGCTTGGAAGCGGCCTCCGGCGAGCAGTACTTC
J: TRBJ1-1; V: TRBV29-1; size: -; D: TRBD1; CDR3: CSVAGQLNTEAFF; DNA: TGCAGCGTTGCGGGACAGTTGAACACTGAAGCTTTCTTT
J: TRBJ2-1; V: TRBV6-6; size: -; D: TRBD2; CDR3: CASSPGLAGKNEQFF; DNA: TGTGCCAGCAGTCCAGGACTAGCGGGTAAGAATGAGCAGTTCTTC
J: TRBJ1-5; V: TRBV19; size: few; D: -; CDR3: CASSMGRGTYSNQPQHF; DNA: TGTGCCAGTAGTATGGGCCGGGGGACGTATAGCAATCAGCCCCAGCATTTT
J: TRBJ1-3; V: TRBV9; size: once; D: TRBD1; CDR3: CASSEQGASGNTIYF; DNA: TGTGCCAGCAGCGAGCAGGGGGCCTCTGGAAACACCATATATTTT
J: TRBJ2-2; V: TRBV21-1; size: -; D: -; CDR3: CATKESGTGVGTGELFF; DNA: TGTGCCACGAAAGAATCCGGGACAGGGGTCGGCACCGGGGAGCTGTTTTTT
J: TRBJ2-3; V: TRBV24-1; size: -; D: -; CDR3: CATSDPMYTQYF; DNA: TGTGCCACCAGTGATCCAATGTATACGCAGTATTTT
J: TRBJ2-7; V: TRBV14; size: -; D: -; CDR3: CASSFRGEQYF; DNA: TGTGCCAGCAGCTTTAGGGGCGAGCAGTACTTC
J: TRBJ2-7; V: TRBV7-8; size: -; D: TRBD1; CDR3: CASSIYRGEVPYEQYF; DNA: TGTGCCAGCAGCATATACAGGGGGGAGGTTCCCTACGAGCAGTACTTC
J: TRBJ2-4; V: TRBV10-2; size: -; D: -; CDR3: CASSDQGLAKNIQYF; DNA: TGCGCCAGCAGTGATCAGGGTTTAGCCAAAAACATTCAGTACTTC
J: TRBJ2-1; V: TRBV5-1; size: few; D: TRBD1; CDR3: CASSFGTGSSYNEQFF; DNA: TGCGCCAGCAGCTTCGGGACAGGGAGCTCCTACAATGAGCAGTTCTTC
J: TRBJ2-3; V: TRBV29-1; size: -; D: -; CDR3: CSARGGAGYGTDTQYF; DNA: TGCAGCGCCCGTGGTGGCGCGGGGTATGGCACAGATACGCAGTATTTT
J: TRBJ1-5; V: TRBV11-2; size: -; D: -; CDR3: CASSSGVGGQPQHF; DNA: TGTGCCAGCAGCTCGGGTGTCGGCGGACAGCCCCAGCATTTT
J: TRBJ1-3; V: TRBV24-1; size: -; D: -; CDR3: CATSLSSGNTIYF; DNA: TGTGCCACCTCCCTGAGCTCTGGAAACACCATATATTTT
J: TRBJ1-1; V: TRBV18; size: -; D: -; CDR3: CASSVTGTPEAFF; DNA: TGTGCCAGCTCAGTAACCGGGACACCTGAAGCTTTCTTT
J: TRBJ2-7; V: TRBV20-1; size: -; D: TRBD1; CDR3: CSASGRQGRVYEQYF; DNA: TGCAGTGCAAGTGGCCGACAGGGAAGAGTCTACGAGCAGTACTTC
J: TRBJ1-5; V: TRBV6-2/TRBV6-3; size: -; D: TRBD1; CDR3: CASSYGQDYSNQPQHF; DNA: TGTGCCAGCAGTTATGGACAGGATTATAGCAATCAGCCCCAGCATTTT
J: TRBJ2-7; V: TRBV7-2; size: once; D: TRBD2; CDR3: CASSQGAGVYEQYF; DNA: TGTGCCAGCAGCCAAGGGGCGGGGGTCTACGAGCAGTACTTC
J: TRBJ2-7; V: TRBV6-5; size: -; D: TRBD1; CDR3: CASRAQPGQTYEQYF; DNA: TGTGCCAGCAGAGCCCAACCGGGACAGACCTACGAGCAGTACTTC
J: TRBJ2-7; V: TRBV28; size: -; D: TRBD2; CDR3: CASSLPSGSTYEQYF; DNA: TGTGCCAGCAGTTTACCTAGCGGGAGTACCTACGAGCAGTACTTC
J: TRBJ1-1; V: TRBV18; size: -; D: -; CDR3: CASSLGGTSMNTEAFF; DNA: TGTGCCAGCTCACTGGGCGGGACCTCCATGAACACTGAAGCTTTCTTT
J: TRBJ1-1; V: TRBV28; size: -; D: TRBD1; CDR3: CASTQGDRVNTEAFF; DNA: TGTGCCAGCACCCAAGGGGACAGGGTGAACACTGAAGCTTTCTTT
J: TRBJ2-2; V: TRBV9; size: -; D: -; CDR3: CASSLNGLNTGELFF; DNA: TGTGCCAGCAGCCTGAACGGACTTAACACCGGGGAGCTGTTTTTT
J: TRBJ2-5; V: TRBV5-1; size: few; D: TRBD1; CDR3: CASSLGTGEETQYF; DNA: TGCGCCAGCAGCTTGGGGACAGGGGAAGAGACCCAGTACTTC
J: TRBJ2-3; V: TRBV28; size: -; D: TRBD2; CDR3: CASSLAGGGWADTQYF; DNA: TGTGCCAGCAGTTTAGCTGGCGGGGGGTGGGCAGATACGCAGTATTTT
J: TRBJ1-4; V: TRBV18; size: -; D: -; CDR3: CASSPGEKLFF; DNA: TGTGCCAGCTCCCCCGGTGAAAAACTGTTTTTT
J: TRBJ1-5; V: TRBV19; size: -; D: -; CDR3: CASSMGANQPQHF; DNA: TGTGCCAGTAGTATGGGAGCTAATCAGCCCCAGCATTTT
J: TRBJ2-7; V: TRBV5-4; size: -; D: TRBD2; CDR3: CASSLGTSGSAYEQYF; DNA: TGTGCCAGCAGCTTGGGGACTAGCGGGAGCGCCTACGAGCAGTACTTC
J: TRBJ2-5; V: TRBV12-3/TRBV12-4; size: -; D: -; CDR3: CASSWQETQYF; DNA: TGTGCCAGCAGTTGGCAGGAGACCCAGTACTTC
J: TRBJ2-3; V: TRBV11-2; size: -; D: -; CDR3: CASSLNRETDTQYF; DNA: TGTGCCAGCAGCTTAAACAGGGAGACAGATACGCAGTATTTT
J: TRBJ1-4; V: TRBV28; size: -; D: TRBD1; CDR3: CASSPPGTGSVANEKLFF; DNA: TGTGCCAGCAGTCCCCCCGGGACAGGGTCGGTAGCTAATGAAAAACTGTTTTTT
J: TRBJ2-7; V: TRBV7-9; size: many; D: -; CDR3: CASGDITYEQYF; DNA: TGTGCCAGCGGGGACATTACCTACGAGCAGTACTTC
J: TRBJ1-6; V: TRBV19; size: -; D: -; CDR3: CASTQTVGAPLHF; DNA: TGTGCCAGTACCCAAACGGTGGGAGCACCCCTCCACTTT
J: TRBJ2-7; V: TRBV4-3; size: -; D: TRBD1; CDR3: CASSQDGTGPYEQYF; DNA: TGCGCCAGCAGCCAAGATGGGACAGGCCCCTACGAGCAGTACTTC
J: TRBJ2-5; V: TRBV13; size: -; D: TRBD2; CDR3: CASSGSGQETQYF; DNA: TGTGCCAGCAGTGGTAGCGGGCAAGAGACCCAGTACTTC
J: TRBJ2-7; V: TRBV7-2; size: once; D: TRBD2; CDR3: CASSFGTSGHYEQYF; DNA: TGTGCCAGCAGCTTTGGGACTAGCGGTCACTACGAGCAGTACTTC
J: TRBJ1-3; V: TRBV28; size: -; D: -; CDR3: CASSLWTSSGNTIYF; DNA: TGTGCCAGCAGTTTGTGGACTTCCTCTGGAAACACCATATATTTT
J: TRBJ1-4; V: TRBV25-1; size: -; D: -; CDR3: CASSEFSAGVEEKLFF; DNA: TGTGCCAGCAGTGAATTCAGTGCGGGGGTAGAAGAAAAACTGTTTTTT